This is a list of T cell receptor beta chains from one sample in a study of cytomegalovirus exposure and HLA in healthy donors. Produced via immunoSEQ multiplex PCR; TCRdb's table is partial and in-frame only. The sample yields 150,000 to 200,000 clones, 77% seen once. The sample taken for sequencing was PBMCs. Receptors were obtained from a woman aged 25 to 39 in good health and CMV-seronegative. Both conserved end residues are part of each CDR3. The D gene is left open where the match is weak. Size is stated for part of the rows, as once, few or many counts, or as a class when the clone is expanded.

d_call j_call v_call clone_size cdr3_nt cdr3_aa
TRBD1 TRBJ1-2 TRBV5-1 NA TGCGCCAGCCGACAAATAGACAGGGGGCAAGGCTACACCTTC CASRQIDRGQGYTF
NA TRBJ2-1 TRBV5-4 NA TGTGCCAGCAGGCTCGACAGCTACAATGAGCAGTTCTTC CASRLDSYNEQFF
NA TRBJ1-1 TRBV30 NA TGTGCCTGGAGCCTTACCCTCGGCACTGAAGCTTTCTTT CAWSLTLGTEAFF
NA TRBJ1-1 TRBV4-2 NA TGTGCCAGCAGCCAAGATAAGCTGAACACTGAAGCTTTCTTT CASSQDKLNTEAFF
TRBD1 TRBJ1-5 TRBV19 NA TGTGCCAGTAGTATTCATTCCGGGACAGGGGGTATTCAGCCCCAGCATTTT CASSIHSGTGGIQPQHF
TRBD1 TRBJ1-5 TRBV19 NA TGTGCCAGTAGTAGTAGTCTGGGACAGGGTAATGGAGGCAATCAGCCCCAGCATTTT CASSSSLGQGNGGNQPQHF
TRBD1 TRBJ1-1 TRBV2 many TGTGCCAGCAACGGACAGGGGAGTAACACTGAAGCTTTCTTT CASNGQGSNTEAFF
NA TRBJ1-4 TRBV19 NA TGTGCCAGTAGTTGGAGGTGGCGAGATAATGAAAAACTGTTTTTT CASSWRWRDNEKLFF
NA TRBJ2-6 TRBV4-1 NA TGCGCCAGCAGCAGACTCCCCGGCTCTGGGGCCAACGTCCTGACTTTC CASSRLPGSGANVLTF
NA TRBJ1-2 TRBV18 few TGTGCCAGCTCACCACCGATGGGGGCAGCTGGCTACACCTTC CASSPPMGAAGYTF
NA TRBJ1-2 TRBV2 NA TGTGCCAGCAGGGACAGCTCTAACTATGGCTACACCTTC CASRDSSNYGYTF
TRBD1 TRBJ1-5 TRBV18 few TGTGCCAGCTCTGGACAGGGGGCGGATCAGCCCCAGCATTTT CASSGQGADQPQHF
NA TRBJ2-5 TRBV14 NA TGTGCCAGCAGCCATGCGGAGACCCAGTACTTC CASSHAETQYF
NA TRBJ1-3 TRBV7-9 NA TGTGCCAGCAGCTCCAACTCTGGAAACACCATATATTTT CASSSNSGNTIYF
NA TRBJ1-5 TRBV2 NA TGTGCCAGCAGTGAATTGGGGGCCCCCGGTCAGCCCCAGCATTTT CASSELGAPGQPQHF
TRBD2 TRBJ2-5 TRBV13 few TGTGCCAGCAGCTTCTTCATGCGTGCAGGGACTACTAGCGGGGGGGAGGAAGAGACCCAGTACTTC CASSFFMRAGTTSGGEEETQYF
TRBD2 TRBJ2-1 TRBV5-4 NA TGTGCCAGCAGCCGCCTAGCGGGGGGGTCAGGCGAGCAGTTCTTC CASSRLAGGSGEQFF
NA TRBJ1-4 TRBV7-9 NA TGTGCCAGCAGCTACGGACAGCTTAATGAAAAACTGTTTTTT CASSYGQLNEKLFF
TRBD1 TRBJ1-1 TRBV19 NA TGTGCCAGTAGTGCAGGGACAGCTCACACTGAAGCTTTCTTT CASSAGTAHTEAFF
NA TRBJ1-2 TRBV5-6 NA TGTGCCAGCAGCCGAGGGAACAGGGAGTCTGGCTACACCTTC CASSRGNRESGYTF
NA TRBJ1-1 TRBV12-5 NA TGCGCTAGTGGCGTCAACACTGAAGCTTTCTTT CASGVNTEAFF
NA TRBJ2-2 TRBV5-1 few TGCGCCAGCAGCCCCGCAGGGTCCAGCGGGGAGCTGTTTTTT CASSPAGSSGELFF
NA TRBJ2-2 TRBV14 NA TGTGCCAGCAGTCAGGGGGGCACCGGGGAGCTGTTTTTT CASSQGGTGELFF
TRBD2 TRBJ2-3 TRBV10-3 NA TGTGCCATCAGCTTTAGCGGGGTAGCAGATACGCAGTATTTT CAISFSGVADTQYF